This T cell receptor beta chain came from a study of cytomegalovirus exposure and HLA in healthy donors. Study-level points and caveats: Accurate prediction of HLA-A and HLA-B alleles (for most subjects) was reportedly achieved from TCR beta sequences. Relative to the approximately 700-donor mean, N-insertions were reportedly fewer in an Asian-associated ancestry cluster in a later analysis.

With 3 bases clipped from V and 3 bases from J, the junction kept 6 bases outside the gene matches. The CDR3 length is 15 residues. Germline CDR1 reads SQVTM; CDR2 reads ANQGSEA. Primers for the PCR totalled 60 Vbeta and 13 Jbeta. Sequencing used immunoSEQ multiplex PCR; TCRdb keeps in-frame clones, though not all of them. Here the sample spans approximately 170,000 clones, roughly 85% being singletons. On this clone: Its antigen is undetermined.

The sample comprised PBMCs. The chain employs TRBV29-1 and TRBJ2-3; 10 bases map to TRBD1. The sequence derives from a boy between 2 and 15 years old in good health and CMV-seronegative. CDR3 sequence: CSVDEGQGMTDTQYF. Written as DNA, the CDR3 is TGCAGCGTTGATGAGGGACAGGGGATGACAGATACGCAGTATTTT.